These 5 T cell receptor beta chains share one sample of origin, sequenced in a study of regulatory T cells in long-lasting Graves disease. Regarding time point: newly diagnosed GD, antithyroid drugs for less than 3 months. The authors made the TCR library using RNA they extracted from PBMCs. Sequencing libraries for TCR beta were prepared with iRepertoire HTBI primers and Arm-PCR of CDR3 regions. TCRdb called the multiplex PCR reads again in MiXCR, with one record for every CDR3 protein. The sample contains about 430,000 distinct CDR3 sequences, roughly 15% of which appear only once. This same sample was also part of a study on T cells in Graves' hyperthyroidism and ophthalmopathy.

This specimen consisted of peripheral blood mononuclear cells (PBMCs), obtained at new diagnosis, from a patient treated with antithyroid drugs. The receptors here all came from a woman aged 35 to 49 with Graves disease.

This clonotype came up many times. V and J are TRBV2 and TRBJ2-2, with unresolved D. The length of the CDR3 is 14 residues. Trimming took 4 bases from V and 7 from J, leaving 13 bases between them. CDR1 is SNHLY and CDR2 is FYNNEI in the germline V gene. The CDR3 sequence: CASSGNSRVGELFF. In DNA form, the CDR3 reads TGTGCCAGCAGTGGTAATTCAAGAGTCGGGGAGCTGTTTTTT.

In its sample, this clonotype was seen many times. The rearrangement uses TRBV6-2 or TRBV6-3 and TRBJ2-2; 9 bases line up with TRBD1. The V and J ends lost 4 bases and 5 bases, in that order; junction bases with no gene match: 5. The length of the CDR3 is 15 residues. The germline gives CDR1 MNHEY, CDR2 SVGEGT. CDR3 sequence (DNA): TGTGCCAGCAGTTCGGGACAGGGTTTGACCGGGGAGCTGTTTTTT. Translation: CASSSGQGLTGELFF.

This clonotype occurred a few times. The genes are TRBV9 and TRBJ2-5; 12 bases agree with TRBD2. The CDR3 loop spans 17 amino acids. Trimming took 3 bases from V and 4 from J; bases not matched to a gene: 10. Per the germline V gene, CDR1 is SGDLS and CDR2 is YYNGEE. CDR3 nucleotides: TGTGCCAGCAGCGAATCCCGACTAGCGGGAGTTAGAGAGACCCAGTACTTC. This gives the protein CASSESRLAGVRETQYF. Looking up the rest from reference TRBV9 and TRBJ2-5 gives the full variable domain: DSGVTQTPKHLITATGQRVTLRCSPRSGDLSVYWYQQSLDQGLQFLIQYYNGEERAKGNILERFSAQQFPDLHSELNLSSLELGDSALYFCASSESRLAGVRETQYFGPGTRLLVL.

This clonotype has a handful of counts. With a much larger clone just one base away, this may be a read error. The J gene is TRBJ2-4, the V gene TRBV11-2; tentatively, D is TRBD1 (6 bases). V dropped 6 bases and J dropped 3 bases, with 15 bases sitting between them. CDR1 SGHAT and CDR2 FQNNGV come from the germline V gene. This CDR3 has 15 residues. CDR3 protein: CASSEAQGCKNIQYF. The DNA of the CDR3 is TGTGCCAGCAGTGAAGCACAGGGTTGCAAAAACATTCAGTACTTC.

This clonotype was seen ten or more times. The chain is built from TRBV6-1 and TRBJ2-1; 7 nucleotides match TRBD2. The V segment lost 7 bases and the J segment 7 bases; nucleotides outside the gene matches: 16. This CDR3 spans 16 amino acids. Germline V gene sequence: CDR1 MNHNS, CDR2 SASEGT. This chain's CDR3 is CASISERDTLTNEQFF. CDR3 bases: TGTGCCAGCATCTCAGAGCGGGATACACTTACAAATGAGCAGTTCTTC.